This T cell receptor beta chain was recovered during a study of blood T cell repertoires in COVID-19. Study in general: PBMCs, B-cell-depleted T cells, or T cells provided the cDNA or gDNA that made up the material.

There are 10 residues in the CDR3. Trimming shortened V by 6 bases and J by 11 bases, and 13 bases separated the two germline ends. In germline, CDR1 is DFQATT, CDR2 SNEGSKA (reference sequence). This clone came up a few times. Authors' processing steps: Reference gene primer amplification gave nucleated cell count estimates. This table comes from immunoSEQ multiplex PCR, and its TCRdb copy is limited to in-frame clones, with some not included. V and J calls and clone size are as listed in that table; D and trimming were resolved from the DNA. The sample contains hundreds of thousands of clones, roughly 88% of which appear only once.

The TCR was taken from a young woman who had been exposed to COVID-19. This chain connects TRBV20-1 to TRBJ1-1; D possibly corresponds to TRBD1 (5 bases). Material for sequencing was PBMCs or T cells enriched from blood (not recorded which). CDR3 loop: CSAYGGGAFF. The CDR3 DNA is TGCAGTGCGTACGGTGGGGGGGCTTTCTTT.